Following are 28 T cell receptor beta chains from one sample sequenced in a study of post-analysis software for immune sequencing data. TCR beta cDNA libraries included unique molecular identifiers. TCRdb passed the PCR reads through MiXCR, listing each CDR3 protein once. The sample consists of approximately 260,000 distinct CDR3 sequences, 30% to 45% of them appearing once. What these receptors recognize is not known. General study points: Relative to controls, patients had 5 or 6 TRBV segments at higher frequency, with TRBV5-6, TRBV5-1 and TRBV20-1 among these.

Sequencing used blood. The receptor source for this set is a girl aged 5-17 years with multiple sclerosis.

This clonotype was recorded many times. V gene TRBV29-1 combines with J gene TRBJ1-1, with unresolved D. Germline CDR1 and CDR2: SQVTM and ANQGSEA. The CDR3 is 12 amino acids. Trimming took 1 base from V and 4 from J, leaving 7 bases between them. CDR3: CSVEGAVTEAFF. For the CDR3, the DNA is TGCAGCGTTGAAGGTGCTGTCACTGAAGCTTTCTTT.

The chain is built from TRBV19 and TRBJ1-1, with D possibly matching TRBD1 (6 bases). Germline V gene sequence: CDR1 LNHDA, CDR2 SQIVND (reference sequence). The germline V and J ends were trimmed by 8 bases and 1 base, with 20 bases remaining between them. The CDR3 runs 16 residues. The CDR3 sequence is CASAPWGGSWNTEAFF. CDR3 nucleotide sequence: TGTGCCAGTGCCCCCTGGGGGGGCAGCTGGAACACTGAAGCTTTCTTT.

This clonotype was seen many times. The gene calls are TRBV6-1 and TRBJ2-7; possible D gene TRBD1, 6 bases. From germline, CDR1 is MNHNS and CDR2 SASEGT. The CDR3 consists of 13 residues. V dropped 5 bases and J dropped 3 bases, with 11 bases sitting between them. The CDR3 region is CASSTGQNYEQYF. Here the CDR3 DNA reads TGTGCCAGCAGTACTGGACAGAACTACGAGCAGTACTTC.

This clonotype appeared many times. V and J are TRBV6-1 and TRBJ1-5; unclear D gene. The CDR3 sequence is 15 residues long. Germline values: CDR1 MNHNS, CDR2 SASEGT. Trimming took off 1 base at V and 0 bases at J, with 7 bases between the two ends. The CDR3 DNA reads TGTGCCAGCAGTGAAGGAGAGGGTAGCAATCAGCCCCAGCATTTT. It is translated as CASSEGEGSNQPQHF.

This clonotype was seen at least ten times. This chain joins TRBV15 and TRBJ2-3; D call uncertain. The CDR3 contains 11 residues. Per germline, CDR1 LNHNV and CDR2 YYDKDF (reference sequence). V was trimmed by 3 bases and J by 9 bases, leaving 7 bases between them. CDR3 amino acids: CATSSGITQYF. CDR3 sequence (DNA): TGTGCCACCAGCAGTGGCATAACGCAGTATTTT.

This clonotype appeared many times. The chain uses TRBV7-3 and TRBJ2-3; D is possibly TRBD1 or TRBD2 (5 bases each). CDR1 is SGHTA and CDR2 is FQGTGA in the germline V gene. V was shortened by 5 bases and J by 4 bases, with 16 bases between the two germline ends. CDR3 length: 15 amino acids. CDR3 region: CASSRGAGAADTQYF. The CDR3 nucleotides read TGTGCCAGCAGCCGAGGGGCGGGCGCCGCAGATACGCAGTATTTT.

This chain links TRBV5-6 with TRBJ2-5; D not certain. The CDR3 loop spans 13 amino acids. The V end was cut by 1 base, the J end by 9 bases, with 13 bases between. Germline assignment: CDR1 SGHDT and CDR2 YYEEEE. The CDR3 DNA sequence: TGTGCCAGCAGCTTGCCAGGCGGCGAGGCCCAGTACTTC. This sequence encodes CASSLPGGEAQYF.

This clonotype was detected a few times. The chain joins TRBV5-1 to TRBJ1-1, with D perhaps matching TRBD1 (5 bases). The germline V and J ends were trimmed by 0 bases and 4 bases, with 10 bases remaining between them. CDR1 is SGHRS and CDR2 is YFSETQ in the germline V gene. The CDR3 runs 14 residues. CDR3 sequence: CASSLEGTGTEAFF. The CDR3, as DNA: TGCGCCAGCAGCTTGGAGGGGACCGGCACTGAAGCTTTCTTT.

This clonotype was counted ten times or more. The chain couples TRBV29-1 to TRBJ1-1, with D unclear. Germline V gene data show CDR1 as SQVTM and CDR2 as ANQGSEA. The CDR3 has 12 residues. V dropped 5 bases and J dropped 1 base, with 8 bases sitting between them. The CDR3 reads CSVLLPNTEAFF. The CDR3 DNA reads as TGCAGCGTTCTCCTGCCGAACACTGAAGCTTTCTTT. The variable domain in full, with the rest retrieved from reference TRBV29-1 and TRBJ1-1, is SAVISQKPSRDICQRGTSLTIQCQVDSQVTMMFWYRQQPGQSLTLIATANQGSEATYESGFVIDKFPISRPNLTFSTLTVSNMSPEDSSIYLCSVLLPNTEAFFGQGTRLTVV.

This clonotype has only a few counts. J is TRBJ2-1 and V is TRBV19; no definite D call. Trimming removed 1 base from V and 5 bases from J, with 3 bases in between. This CDR3 has 12 residues. CDR1 is LNHDA and CDR2 is SQIVND in the germline V gene (reference sequence). The CDR3 nucleotides are TGTGCCAGTAGTATAGCACACAATGAGCAGTTCTTC. It is translated as CASSIAHNEQFF.

This clonotype was found many times. The chain combines TRBV29-1 with TRBJ2-3; possibly TRBD2 for D (6 bases). Looked up from germline, CDR1 is SQVTM and CDR2 is ANQGSEA. Trimming cost V 4 bases and J 1 base, with 12 bases left between them. This CDR3 has 14 amino acids. The DNA for the CDR3 is TGCAGCGTTGTGCGGGGAACAGGCACAGATACGCAGTATTTT. This sequence encodes CSVVRGTGTDTQYF.

V gene TRBV7-8 combines with J gene TRBJ2-3, with 7 bases fitting TRBD1. Trimming removed 7 bases from V and 5 bases from J; junction bases left unmatched: 6. This CDR3 spans 13 amino acids. Germline V gives CDR1 SGHVS, CDR2 FQNEAQ. CDR3 DNA: TGTGCCAGCACCAGGGACAGAGAAGATACGCAGTATTTT. Protein sequence: CASTRDREDTQYF.

This clonotype was detected ten times or more. The genes are TRBV24-1 and TRBJ2-1; no reliable D call. The germline V and J ends were trimmed by 1 base and 10 bases, with 10 bases remaining between them. This CDR3 region has 13 residues. Germline CDR1 and CDR2: KGHDR and SFDVKD. The CDR3 spells CATSDFLFGEQFF. The CDR3 region has the DNA TGTGCCACCAGTGATTTTTTATTCGGGGAGCAGTTCTTC.

The CDR3 loop is CASSAGGFGEKLFF. DNA of the CDR3: TGTGCCAGCAGCGCCGGTGGTTTCGGTGAAAAACTGTTTTTT. V is TRBV7-2 and J is TRBJ1-4, with D hard to call. The CDR3 runs to 14 residues. V was clipped by 5 bases and J by 7 bases, with 14 bases between them. Germline lookup yields CDR1 SGHTA and CDR2 FQGNSA.

This clonotype was detected many times. The rearrangement uses TRBV5-1 and TRBJ1-1; D possibly corresponds to TRBD1 (5 bases). The CDR3 totals 13 residues. Germline CDR1 and CDR2: SGHRS and YFSETQ. V was cut by 4 bases and J by 8 bases, with 15 bases left in between. Here the CDR3 reads CASSGDLGKEAFF. The CDR3, as DNA: TGCGCCAGCAGCGGGGACCTAGGCAAAGAAGCTTTCTTT.

This clonotype was seen repeatedly, ten times or more. The chain uses TRBV5-1 and TRBJ2-5; D not resolved. This CDR3 spans 15 amino acids. Deletions cut 4 bases from V and 5 bases from J, with 18 bases between. The germline V gene has CDR1 SGHRS and CDR2 YFSETQ. CDR3 DNA: TGCGCCAGCAGCGTACGCCTAATGGAAGGGGAGACCCAGTACTTC. It translates to CASSVRLMEGETQYF. Looking up the rest from reference TRBV5-1 and TRBJ2-5 gives the full variable domain: KAGVTQTPRYLIKTRGQQVTLSCSPISGHRSVSWYQQTPGQGLQFLFEYFSETQRNKGNFPGRFSGRQFSNSRSEMNVSTLELGDSALYLCASSVRLMEGETQYFGPGTRLLVL.

There are a few counts of this clonotype. The junction departs from germline at one end; a sequencing error may be responsible. Here the CDR3 DNA reads TGTGCCAGCAGTGACGGGCCGGGGGTTAGAGATTCACCCCCCCACTTT. Protein sequence: CASSDGPGVRDSPPHF. V and J are TRBV25-1 and TRBJ1-6; weak D call: TRBD1 (5 bases). This CDR3 is built from 16 residues. The germline V gene has CDR1 MGHDK and CDR2 SYGVNS.

This clonotype was counted many times. The chain carries TRBV20-1 and TRBJ2-5; D is unclear. CDR1 and CDR2 from the germline V gene are DFQATT and SNEGSKA (reference sequence). The V end lost 0 bases, the J end lost 4 bases, and 6 bases lay between the germline ends. The CDR3 is 12 amino acids. The CDR3 reads CSARDLGETQYF. The CDR3 DNA follows: TGCAGTGCTAGAGATTTAGGAGAGACCCAGTACTTC.

The chain recombines TRBV13 with TRBJ2-1; no clear D. The V end was cut by 3 bases, the J end by 4 bases, with 7 bases between. Germline CDR1 reads PRHDT; CDR2 reads FYEKMQ (reference sequence). The CDR3 is 13 amino acids. CDR3 nucleotides: TGTGCCAGCAGCTTCGCTGGGTACAATGAGCAGTTCTTC. As protein: CASSFAGYNEQFF.

V is TRBV12-3 or TRBV12-4 and J is TRBJ2-5; D gene uncertain. Deletions cut 8 bases from V and 0 bases from J, with 10 bases between. CDR3 length equals 13 residues. The DNA of the CDR3 is TGTGCCAGCGGGAACAGTTACCAAGAGACCCAGTACTTC. It specifies CASGNSYQETQYF.

This clonotype was seen ten or more times. The V call is TRBV6-7, the J call TRBJ2-3; 7 bases align to TRBD2. TRBV6-7 is an open reading frame whose function is uncertain. The CDR3 extends over 16 amino acids. Trimming at V came to 0 bases and at J to 4 bases, leaving 7 bases not matched to a gene. As DNA, the CDR3 is TGTGCCAGCAGTTACTCGAGCCGGGGGGTCTCAGATACGCAGTATTTT. Amino acid sequence: CASSYSSRGVSDTQYF.

Many counts were recorded for this clonotype. The rearrangement links TRBV10-3 to TRBJ1-5, with D tentatively TRBD1 (6 bases). The CDR3 has 15 amino acids. The germline V gene has CDR1 ENHRY and CDR2 SYGVKD. Deletions cut 5 bases from V and 9 bases from J, with 20 bases between. CDR3 DNA sequence: TGTGCCATCAGTACTCCGGGACAACCGCTGGCGCCCCAGCATTTT. This encodes CAISTPGQPLAPQHF.

This clonotype was counted only a few times. V is TRBV10-3 and J is TRBJ2-3; 10 bases align to TRBD2. Germline V gene lookup returns CDR1 ENHRY and CDR2 SYGVKD. CDR3 size: 15 residues. Unmatched junction bases numbered 3, after V lost 6 bases and J lost 0 bases. CDR3 region: CAIRSSGGSTDTQYF. As DNA, the CDR3 is TGTGCCATCAGATCTAGCGGGGGTAGCACAGATACGCAGTATTTT.

This chain connects TRBV7-6 to TRBJ2-3, with D possibly being TRBD2 (5 bases). This CDR3 spans 14 amino acids. V was cut by 5 bases and J by 2 bases, with 11 bases left in between. Looked up from germline, CDR1 is SGHVS and CDR2 is FNYEAQ. CDR3 coding DNA: TGTGCCAGCAGCCCGGACTCAGACACAGATACGCAGTATTTT. Its translation is CASSPDSDTDTQYF.

This rearrangement joins TRBV10-3 to TRBJ2-5; 11 nucleotides agree with TRBD2. V lost 6 bases, J lost 3 bases, and 9 bases stayed unmatched. This CDR3 is built from 16 residues. Germline-derived CDR1 and CDR2 are ENHRY and SYGVKD. The CDR3 DNA reads TGTGCCATCAGCCAACTAGCGGGGGCCGTAGAAGAGACCCAGTACTTC. Protein sequence: CAISQLAGAVEETQYF.

This clonotype has a single count. This may be a read error: a much more frequent sequence differs by one nucleotide. The J gene is TRBJ1-2, the V gene TRBV9; TRBD1 matches at 7 bases. The CDR3 totals 16 residues. Trimming cost V 3 bases and J 5 bases; bases outside gene matches: 13. Looked up from germline, CDR1 is SGDLS and CDR2 is YYNGEE. CDR3 nucleotide sequence: TGTGCCAGCAGCGCAGGGGGGGGACGACAGGAGTATGGCTACACCTTC. Amino acids: CASSAGGGRQEYGYTF.

This clonotype was detected a few times. The CDR3 region is CASSPYRDYEQYF. The CDR3 DNA sequence: TGTGCCAGCAGCCCTTACAGGGACTACGAGCAGTACTTC. The genes are TRBV5-6 and TRBJ2-7; maybe TRBD1 (6 bases). Trimming cost V 4 bases and J 3 bases, with 11 bases left between them. The CDR3 runs 13 residues. The germline V gene has CDR1 SGHDT and CDR2 YYEEEE.

This clonotype has just a few counts. This chain connects TRBV7-9 to TRBJ1-2; D call uncertain. V lost 1 base and J lost 4, with 16 bases in between. CDR1 SEHNR and CDR2 FQNEAQ come from the germline V gene (reference sequence). The CDR3 sequence is 16 residues long. CDR3 region: CASSLGTGPLAYGYTF. The DNA of the CDR3 is TGTGCCAGCAGCTTAGGGACTGGCCCCCTAGCCTATGGCTACACCTTC.